Below are 27 T cell receptor beta chains sequenced from a single sample in a study of CD4 T cells in relation to SARS-CoV-2 and coronaviruses. TCRdb keeps only in-frame clones here, not all; method: immunoSEQ multiplex PCR. This sample has roughly 30,000 clones, with around 84% found just once. Their antigens are not known. The unexposed donors gave CD4+ T cells in 2011-2018, prior to COVID-19. CD4+ T cells were isolated from the cells after 10 days of culture. Sample: CD4+ T cells from PBMCs, cultured in vitro. These receptors were obtained from a human donor in good health.

The V and J genes are TRBV3-1 (or the pseudogene TRBV3-2) and TRBJ1-5, with D possibly being TRBD1 (5 bases). The CDR3 extends over 15 amino acids. Germline assignment: CDR1 LGHDT and CDR2 YNNKEL (reference sequence). The V end lost 3 bases, the J end lost 6 bases, and 15 bases lay between the germline ends. The CDR3: CASSQMAGSGQPQHF. CDR3 DNA: TGTGCCAGCAGCCAGATGGCAGGGTCAGGTCAGCCCCAGCATTTT.

The V gene is TRBV5-4, the J gene TRBJ1-1; D is unclear. Germline assignment: CDR1 SGHNT and CDR2 YYREEE (reference sequence). With 0 bases removed from V and 1 base from J, the gap between germline ends came to 7 bases. The length of the CDR3 is 14 residues. CDR3 sequence reads: CASSLDRANTEAFF. CDR3 bases: TGTGCCAGCAGCTTGGACAGAGCGAACACTGAAGCTTTCTTT.

The chain couples TRBV7-8 to TRBJ2-5; D remains ambiguous. Trimming left V 1 base short and J 0 bases short, with 6 bases between. Germline assignment: CDR1 SGHVS and CDR2 FQNEAQ. This CDR3 has 14 amino acids. CDR3 nucleotides: TGTGCCAGCAGCTTAGGCCGGGACCAAGAGACCCAGTACTTC. It translates to CASSLGRDQETQYF. Full variable domain (outside the CDR3, taken from reference TRBV7-8 and TRBJ2-5): GAGVSQSPRYKVAKRGQDVALRCDPISGHVSLFWYQQALGQGPEFLTYFQNEAQLDKSGLPSDRFFAERPEGSVSTLKIQRTQQEDSAVYLCASSLGRDQETQYFGPGTRLLVL.

V gene TRBV5-6 combines with J gene TRBJ1-5, with no clear D. Looked up from germline, CDR1 is SGHDT and CDR2 is YYEEEE. The CDR3 spans 14 residues. V was pared by 4 bases and J by 3 bases, with 11 bases between. The DNA of the CDR3 is TGTGCCAGCAGCCCGTTCGGCTTCAATCAGCCCCAGCATTTT. It translates to CASSPFGFNQPQHF.

The gene calls are TRBV3-1 (or the pseudogene TRBV3-2) and TRBJ1-1; 8 bases are a match to TRBD1. CDR1 LGHDT and CDR2 YNNKEL come from the germline V gene (reference sequence). CDR3 length equals 15 residues. V shed 4 bases and J 2 bases; nucleotides not matched to a gene: 6. The CDR3 here is CASSRGDRLNTEAFF. DNA for the CDR3: TGTGCCAGCAGCCGCGGGGACAGGCTAAACACTGAAGCTTTCTTT.

The V call is TRBV19, the J call TRBJ1-1; D uncertain. Germline values: CDR1 LNHDA, CDR2 SQIVND (reference sequence). The CDR3 contains 13 residues. Trimming removed 3 bases at V and 0 bases at J, with 5 bases between. The DNA of the CDR3 is TGTGCCAGTAGTATGAGGGTGAACACTGAAGCTTTCTTT. Protein: CASSMRVNTEAFF.

This clone showed up just a few times. This rearrangement joins TRBV5-1 to TRBJ2-3, with 7 bases aligning to TRBD1. CDR3 length equals 17 residues. Trimming took 0 bases from V and 0 from J; bases not matched to a gene: 7. Germline-derived CDR1 and CDR2 are SGHRS and YFSETQ. This CDR3 reads CASSLVTGTESTDTQYF. DNA for the CDR3: TGCGCCAGCAGCTTGGTGACAGGGACGGAGAGCACAGATACGCAGTATTTT.

The J gene is TRBJ1-4, the V gene TRBV5-1, with 7 bases identical to TRBD1. Per the germline V gene, CDR1 is SGHRS and CDR2 is YFSETQ. CDR3 length equals 13 residues. Unmatched junction bases numbered 1, after V lost 4 bases and J lost 4 bases. The CDR3 reads CASSRDSNEKLFF. CDR3 coding DNA: TGCGCCAGCAGCAGGGACAGTAATGAAAAACTGTTTTTT.

The chain employs TRBV27 and TRBJ1-5; D gene uncertain. V was clipped by 3 bases and J by 3 bases, with 6 bases between them. Germline V gene data show CDR1 as MNHEY and CDR2 as SMNVEV (reference sequence). This CDR3 is built from 13 residues. The CDR3 bases are TGTGCCAGCAGTTTGGGTTACAATCAGCCCCAGCATTTT. This translates into CASSLGYNQPQHF.

The sample holds a few counts of this clone. V gene TRBV6-5 combines with J gene TRBJ2-3, with D unresolved. CDR1 is MNHEY and CDR2 is SVGAGI in the germline V gene. CDR3 size: 11 residues. Trimming shortened V by 5 bases and J by 4 bases, and 4 bases separated the two germline ends. CDR3 DNA sequence: TGTGCCAGCAGTCTCTCAGATACGCAGTATTTT. Amino acid sequence: CASSLSDTQYF.

The CDR3 region has the DNA TGTGCCAGCAGCCCTTTCCAAGAGACCCAGTACTTC. It translates to CASSPFQETQYF. The chain has TRBV7-2 and TRBJ2-5; D not certain. CDR1 SGHTA and CDR2 FQGNSA come from the germline V gene. V lost 5 bases, J lost 1 base, and 5 bases lay in between. The CDR3 length is 12 residues.

The genes are TRBV11-2 and TRBJ2-1; 10 positions match TRBD2. In germline, CDR1 is SGHAT, CDR2 FQNNGV. CDR3 length: 16 amino acids. After removal of 7 bases from V and 7 bases from J, the junction contained 13 bases not matched to a gene. CDR3 in amino acids: CASIAARLAGANEQFF. CDR3 DNA sequence: TGTGCCAGCATAGCAGCTCGGCTAGCGGGAGCGAATGAGCAGTTCTTC.

The rearrangement joins TRBV11-2 to TRBJ1-2; D is unclear. The CDR3 contains 14 residues. Per the germline V gene, CDR1 is SGHAT and CDR2 is FQNNGV. V lost 5 bases to trimming and J lost 4 bases, with 14 bases between them. CDR3 bases: TGTGCCAGCAGCCCGATATACTCAGCCTATGGCTACACCTTC. It specifies CASSPIYSAYGYTF.

This clone came up a few times. The chain links TRBV7-2 to TRBJ1-4; no clear D gene. This CDR3 region has 14 residues. Germline CDR1 is SGHTA and CDR2 is FQGNSA. Trimming shortened V by 4 bases and J by 1 base, and 7 bases separated the two germline ends. The CDR3 DNA reads as TGTGCCAGCAGCTCACAGCGAACTAATGAAAAACTGTTTTTT. The encoded protein is CASSSQRTNEKLFF.

This chain joins TRBV10-1 and TRBJ2-1, with 10 bases aligning to TRBD2. The CDR3 has 16 residues. J lost 0 bases, V lost 3 bases, and 2 bases had no gene match. Germline CDR1 reads WNHNN; CDR2 reads SYGVQD (reference sequence). The CDR3 reads CASSDSSGSSYNEQFF. Here the CDR3 DNA reads TGCGCCAGCAGTGATTCTAGCGGGAGCTCCTACAATGAGCAGTTCTTC.

This clone was found once. The chain uses TRBV2 and TRBJ2-1, with a weak D call TRBD2 (5 bases). V was pared by 1 base and J by 1 base, with 5 bases between. The germline V gene encodes CDR1 SNHLY and CDR2 FYNNEI. This CDR3 is built from 14 residues. CDR3 nucleotides: TGTGCCAGCAGTGAAGGACTATCCTACAATGAGCAGTTCTTC. Its translation: CASSEGLSYNEQFF.

V gene TRBV6-5 combines with J gene TRBJ1-2; 11 nucleotides align to TRBD1. J lost 2 bases, V lost 4 bases, and 3 bases had no gene match. Per the germline V gene, CDR1 is MNHEY and CDR2 is SVGAGI. The CDR3 sequence is 15 residues long. CDR3: CASSSRDRGNYGYTF. The CDR3 nucleotides are TGTGCCAGCAGTTCGAGGGACAGGGGGAACTATGGCTACACCTTC.

This chain uses TRBV10-1 with TRBJ2-5, with D possibly TRBD1 on 5 matching bases. Germline V lookup: CDR1 WNHNN, CDR2 SYGVQD (reference sequence). Trimming shortened V by 8 bases and J by 5 bases, and 15 bases separated the two germline ends. This CDR3 comprises 13 residues. For the CDR3, the DNA is TGCGCCAGCGCGACAGCGATGGGGGAGACCCAGTACTTC. Encoded protein: CASATAMGETQYF.

The chain combines TRBV6-1 with TRBJ1-2, with no clear D. The CDR3 runs 13 residues. Germline-derived CDR1 and CDR2 are MNHNS and SASEGT. Trimming stripped 0 bases from V and 6 bases from J, with 8 bases between. CDR3 residues: CASSEAFNDGYTF. The CDR3 nucleotides read TGTGCCAGCAGTGAAGCTTTCAACGATGGCTACACCTTC.

There are a few counts of this clone. The chain links TRBV18 to TRBJ2-7; 9 nucleotides match TRBD1. Germline trimming cut 6 bases from V and 6 bases from J; bases unmatched to any gene: 9. The CDR3 runs to 14 residues. The V gene's germline CDR1 is KGHSH and CDR2 LQKENI. The CDR3: CASSLWDREAEQYF. CDR3 DNA: TGTGCCAGCTCTCTTTGGGACAGGGAGGCCGAGCAGTACTTC.

This clone is a singleton in its sample. This chain uses TRBV27 with TRBJ2-7, with 8 bases that match TRBD1. CDR1 MNHEY and CDR2 SMNVEV come from the germline V gene (reference sequence). The CDR3 loop spans 12 amino acids. The junction had 5 bases not matched to a gene; V was cut back by 6 bases and J by 7 bases. CDR3 loop: CASSRTGLEQYF. The CDR3 DNA reads TGTGCCAGCAGCCGGACAGGGCTTGAGCAGTACTTC.

This chain links TRBV4-3 with TRBJ2-7; D may be TRBD2 (5 bases). The germline gives CDR1 LGHNA, CDR2 YSLEER. V lost 4 bases and J lost 6, with 13 bases in between. The CDR3 loop spans 13 amino acids. Written as DNA, the CDR3 is TGCGCCAGCAGCCCCGGGGTGGGAACCGAGCAGTACTTC. Protein sequence: CASSPGVGTEQYF.

This chain connects TRBV5-6 to TRBJ2-1; TRBD2 matches 13 bases. The trim removed 4 bases at V and 4 bases at J, leaving 2 bases unmatched. This CDR3 spans 15 amino acids. In germline, CDR1 is SGHDT, CDR2 YYEEEE. CDR3: CASSKLAGGYNEQFF. In nucleotides, the CDR3 is TGTGCCAGCAGCAAACTAGCGGGAGGGTACAATGAGCAGTTCTTC.

The chain combines TRBV19 with TRBJ1-5; no clear D gene. V lost 9 bases and J lost 3, with 15 bases in between. The germline gives CDR1 LNHDA, CDR2 SQIVND (reference sequence). The CDR3 is 14 residues long. The CDR3 reads CASDFRGPNQPQHF. As DNA, the CDR3 is TGTGCCAGCGATTTCCGGGGTCCCAATCAGCCCCAGCATTTT. Drawing the rest from reference TRBV19 and TRBJ1-5, the complete variable domain is DGGITQSPKYLFRKEGQNVTLSCEQNLNHDAMYWYRQDPGQGLRLIYYSQIVNDFQKGDIAEGYSVSREKKESFPLTVTSAQKNPTAFYLCASDFRGPNQPQHFGDGTRLSIL.

V is TRBV19 and J is TRBJ2-5; 8 bases are shared with TRBD2. CDR1 LNHDA and CDR2 SQIVND come from the germline V gene (reference sequence). The V gene end was trimmed by 3 bases and the J gene end by 5 bases; junction bases not matched to a gene: 5. The CDR3 contains 14 residues. CDR3 amino acids: CASSIGGVFETQYF. The CDR3 nucleotides are TGTGCCAGTAGTATCGGGGGGGTTTTTGAGACCCAGTACTTC. Combining the CDR3 with reference TRBV19 and TRBJ2-5 gives the whole variable domain DGGITQSPKYLFRKEGQNVTLSCEQNLNHDAMYWYRQDPGQGLRLIYYSQIVNDFQKGDIAEGYSVSREKKESFPLTVTSAQKNPTAFYLCASSIGGVFETQYFGPGTRLLVL.

CDR3 in amino acids: CASSLETQYF. The CDR3 DNA is TGTGCCAGCAGCTTGGAGACCCAGTACTTC. The chain couples TRBV7-9 to TRBJ2-5; no definite D call. Germline V gene sequence: CDR1 SEHNR, CDR2 FQNEAQ (reference sequence). Trimming removed 3 bases from V and 5 bases from J, with 1 base in between. This CDR3 region has 10 residues.

The chain recombines TRBV4-3 with TRBJ2-3, with a possible D match to TRBD2 (6 bases). The CDR3 spans 17 residues. The V end was cut by 0 bases, the J end by 1 base, with 14 bases between. The germline V gene has CDR1 LGHNA and CDR2 YSLEER. The CDR3 DNA follows: TGCGCCAGCAGCCAAGATCCCGCGGGACCTGGCACAGATACGCAGTATTTT. Translating gives CASSQDPAGPGTDTQYF.